This paragraph reports one TCR beta chain. These data originate in a study of cytomegalovirus exposure and HLA in healthy donors. The study ran its PCR with 60 Vbeta and 13 Jbeta primers. The repertoire was sequenced with immunoSEQ multiplex PCR; TCRdb's copy has only in-frame clones and lacks some. The table lists some 240,000 clones, around 90% of them singletons. The CDR3 has 14 amino acids. The V end lost 8 bases, the J end lost 2 bases, and 13 bases lay between the germline ends. Germline CDR1 reads MNHEY; CDR2 reads SVGAGI. This sequence was found in a girl under 10 years old in good health and CMV-seronegative. Input material: PBMCs. The chain is built from TRBV6-5 and TRBJ1-5, with D tentatively TRBD1 (5 bases). The CDR3 spells CASAETDGNQPQHF. CDR3 sequence (DNA): TGTGCCAGCGCAGAGACAGACGGCAATCAGCCCCAGCATTTT.